The 24 T cell receptor beta chains below were found in one sample sequenced in a study of OX40 agonist ivuxolimab in advanced cancers. This table comes from immunoSEQ multiplex PCR, and its TCRdb copy is limited to in-frame clones, with some not included. Of about 84,000 clones in the sample, over 85% are singletons; the top ten hold roughly 0.2%. Sequenced material: CD4+ or CD8+ T cells sorted from blood, taken in a trial of the OX40 agonist ivuxolimab. Receptors originate from an adult with an advanced solid tumor such as melanoma, head and neck, liver or kidney cancer.

The chain uses TRBV4-2 and TRBJ1-3; 7 bases map to TRBD1. Germline assignment: CDR1 LGHNA and CDR2 YNFKEQ. The CDR3 extends over 16 amino acids. The V and J ends lost 0 bases and 9 bases, in that order; junction bases with no gene match: 11. CDR3 loop: CASSQDGTAAFSTIYF. The DNA for the CDR3 is TGTGCCAGCAGCCAAGACGGGACAGCGGCATTCAGCACCATATATTTT.

V gene TRBV30 combines with J gene TRBJ2-1; TRBD2 matches at 14 bases. The germline gives CDR1 GTSNPN, CDR2 SVGIG (reference sequence). The CDR3 length is 17 residues. J lost 3 bases, V lost 1 base, and 5 bases had no gene match. The CDR3 DNA reads as TGTGCCTGGAGTGACCGGACTAGCGGGGGGAGCTACAATGAGCAGTTCTTC. It specifies CAWSDRTSGGSYNEQFF.

V usage is TRBV5-1 and J usage is TRBJ2-7; D may be TRBD1 (6 bases). The CDR3 consists of 13 residues. Trimming took off 6 bases at V and 3 bases at J, with 13 bases between the two ends. Germline CDR1 reads SGHRS; CDR2 reads YFSETQ. The CDR3 DNA reads as TGCGCCAGCAAACAGGGATTGGGCTACGAGCAGTACTTC. It encodes CASKQGLGYEQYF.

This chain joins TRBV5-1 and TRBJ1-2; perhaps TRBD1 as D (6 bases). Germline V CDR1 and CDR2: SGHRS, YFSETQ. The CDR3 loop spans 13 amino acids. The V end lost 4 bases, the J end lost 5 bases, and 12 bases lay between the germline ends. The CDR3 sequence is CASSRGPGYGYTF. As DNA, the CDR3 is TGCGCCAGCAGCCGGGGGCCAGGATATGGCTACACCTTC.

The rearrangement uses TRBV27 and TRBJ1-1; 8 bases match TRBD1. Germline V gene sequence: CDR1 MNHEY, CDR2 SMNVEV (reference sequence). The CDR3 covers 14 residues. Trimming removed 5 bases from V and 4 bases from J; junction bases left unmatched: 6. CDR3 amino acids: CASSRYRGSTEAFF. For the CDR3, the DNA is TGTGCCAGCAGTAGGTACAGGGGGAGCACTGAAGCTTTCTTT.

CDR3: CASRPSQTGLAPRSYEQYF. The DNA for the CDR3 is TGTGCCAGCAGGCCCTCCCAGACAGGACTAGCCCCTCGCTCCTACGAGCAGTACTTC. This chain connects TRBV27 to TRBJ2-7, with TRBD2 identical over 8 bases. The germline V gene encodes CDR1 MNHEY and CDR2 SMNVEV (reference sequence). This CDR3 has 19 amino acids. V shed 6 bases and J 0 bases; nucleotides not matched to a gene: 19.

The rearrangement uses TRBV18 and TRBJ2-7; unclear D gene. Trimming removed 5 bases at V and 2 bases at J, with 10 bases between. This CDR3 has 13 amino acids. CDR1 is KGHSH, CDR2 LQKENI, per germline. CDR3 in DNA: TGTGCCAGCTCAAGGCTATCAGCCTACGAGCAGTACTTC. It translates to CASSRLSAYEQYF.

The chain couples TRBV5-4 to TRBJ1-1; a possible D gene is TRBD1 (5 bases). The germline V and J ends were trimmed by 7 bases and 5 bases, with 18 bases remaining between them. Looked up from germline, CDR1 is SGHNT and CDR2 is YYREEE (reference sequence). CDR3 length equals 14 residues. In DNA form, the CDR3 reads TGTGCCAGCGGTCTCGTGGGGGTTCGGACTGAAGCTTTCTTT. Amino acids: CASGLVGVRTEAFF.

CDR3 residues: CASSFRQGGETQYF. The DNA of the CDR3 is TGTGCCAGCAGCTTCCGACAGGGAGGCGAGACCCAGTACTTC. The chain links TRBV5-4 to TRBJ2-5; D is perhaps TRBD1 (7 bases). CDR3 size: 14 residues. The V gene's germline CDR1 is SGHNT and CDR2 YYREEE (reference sequence). The V and J ends lost 2 bases and 5 bases respectively, with 13 bases between them.

The rearrangement links TRBV5-1 to TRBJ2-1, with 7 bases that match TRBD2. CDR3 size: 14 residues. J gave up 7 bases and V 4 bases, and 8 bases lay outside the gene matches. CDR1 is SGHRS, CDR2 YFSETQ, per germline. CDR3 nucleotide sequence: TGCGCCAGCAGCATAGGCGGGGGTTTAAATGAGCAGTTCTTC. It codes for CASSIGGGLNEQFF.

This clone was recorded once. The chain is built from TRBV14 and TRBJ1-4, with D perhaps matching TRBD1 (5 bases). V gave up 4 bases and J gave up 5 bases, with 14 bases separating them. Germline lookup yields CDR1 SGHDN and CDR2 FVKESK. This CDR3 is 15 amino acids long. The CDR3 here is CASSPQRQNNEKLFF. The CDR3 nucleotides read TGTGCCAGCAGCCCACAAAGACAGAACAATGAAAAACTGTTTTTT.

The V and J genes are TRBV6-1 and TRBJ1-3; D may be TRBD1 (6 bases). V was pared by 4 bases and J by 3 bases, with 13 bases between. CDR3 length equals 15 residues. The germline CDR1 and CDR2 sequences are MNHNS and SASEGT. The CDR3 coding sequence is TGTGCCAGCAGTGTCGGGGGCCAGGGTGGAAACACCATATATTTT. Encoded protein: CASSVGGQGGNTIYF.

This chain links TRBV7-2 with TRBJ2-7; D is unresolved. CDR3 length: 13 residues. Per germline, CDR1 SGHTA and CDR2 FQGNSA. Trimming removed 5 bases from V and 7 bases from J, with 15 bases in between. CDR3 residues: CASSPGVGWEQYF. As DNA, the CDR3 is TGTGCCAGCAGCCCCGGTGTCGGATGGGAGCAGTACTTC. The variable domain in full, with the rest retrieved from reference TRBV7-2 and TRBJ2-7, is GAGVSQSPSNKVTEKGKDVELRCDPISGHTALYWYRQSLGQGLEFLIYFQGNSAPDKSGLPSDRFSAERTGGSVSTLTIQRTQQEDSAVYLCASSPGVGWEQYFGPGTRLTVT.

J is TRBJ1-1 and V is TRBV15; D remains ambiguous. The CDR3 extends over 14 amino acids. V was cut by 0 bases and J by 0 bases, with 5 bases left in between. CDR1 LNHNV and CDR2 YYDKDF come from the germline V gene (reference sequence). For the CDR3, the DNA is TGTGCCACCAGCAGAGATCGACTGAACACTGAAGCTTTCTTT. Translated: CATSRDRLNTEAFF.

This chain uses TRBV6-1 with TRBJ2-1; 9 bases agree with TRBD2. This CDR3 contains 15 residues. Losses at the gene ends were 8 bases for V and 3 bases for J; bases not matched to a gene: 8. Germline lookup yields CDR1 MNHNS and CDR2 SASEGT. CDR3 loop: CASANLAGLYNEQFF. CDR3 bases: TGTGCCAGCGCCAACCTAGCGGGACTCTACAATGAGCAGTTCTTC.

The chain links TRBV28 to TRBJ2-5; D remains unclear. There are 10 residues in the CDR3. The germline CDR1 and CDR2 sequences are MDHEN and SYDVKM. V was trimmed by 4 bases and J by 4 bases, leaving 1 base between them. The CDR3 sequence: CASSSETQYF. The CDR3 DNA reads as TGTGCCAGCAGTTCAGAGACCCAGTACTTC.

This clone was found a few times. The rearrangement uses TRBV6-6 and TRBJ2-7; a weak D match, TRBD1 (6 bases). The CDR3 sequence is 12 residues long. V was cut by 8 bases and J by 0 bases, with 8 bases left in between. Germline V gives CDR1 MNHNY, CDR2 SVGAGI (reference sequence). The CDR3 nucleotides read TGTGCCAGCCAGGGGAGCTCCTACGAGCAGTACTTC. Amino acid sequence: CASQGSSYEQYF.

This chain connects TRBV5-4 to TRBJ2-2; the D gene is possibly TRBD1 (6 bases). Per the germline V gene, CDR1 is SGHNT and CDR2 is YYREEE (reference sequence). The CDR3 length is 15 residues. Trimming cost V 0 bases and J 4 bases, with 10 bases left between them. The CDR3 DNA follows: TGTGCCAGCAGCTTGGCCCAGGGGCCCACCGGGGAGCTGTTTTTT. Residues: CASSLAQGPTGELFF.

The J gene is TRBJ2-3, the V gene TRBV7-9; 12 bases map to TRBD2. V shed 4 bases and J 0 bases; nucleotides not matched to a gene: 11. Germline CDR1 is SEHNR and CDR2 is FQNEAQ (reference sequence). There are 19 residues in the CDR3. The CDR3: CASSSPTSGRISSTDTQYF. DNA for the CDR3: TGTGCCAGCAGCTCTCCAACTAGCGGGAGGATCTCTAGCACAGATACGCAGTATTTT.

The chain links TRBV9 to TRBJ2-3; 9 bases align to TRBD2. Germline CDR1 reads SGDLS; CDR2 reads YYNGEE. After removal of 4 bases from V and 0 bases from J, the junction contained 6 bases not matched to a gene. The length of the CDR3 is 16 residues. The CDR3: CASSFRAGGSTDTQYF. CDR3 DNA: TGTGCCAGCAGCTTTAGAGCGGGGGGTAGCACAGATACGCAGTATTTT.

The chain joins TRBV28 to TRBJ2-7, with 7 bases lining up with TRBD2. Looked up from germline, CDR1 is MDHEN and CDR2 is SYDVKM. Trimming cost V 5 bases and J 0 bases; bases outside gene matches: 7. The length of the CDR3 is 15 residues. As DNA, the CDR3 is TGTGCCAGCAGTCCACGCGGGAGCTACTCCTACGAGCAGTACTTC. Translating it yields CASSPRGSYSYEQYF.

The chain combines TRBV19 with TRBJ2-2, with 11 bases lining up with TRBD2. Germline CDR1 reads LNHDA; CDR2 reads SQIVND (reference sequence). CDR3 length: 16 residues. V dropped 3 bases and J dropped 7; count of bases not matched to a gene: 7. CDR3 coding DNA: TGTGCCAGTAGTATGCTGCTAGCGGGAGGTGTCGGGGAGCTGTTTTTT. Amino acid sequence: CASSMLLAGGVGELFF.

The chain combines TRBV27 with TRBJ1-1; D not resolved. The length of the CDR3 is 14 residues. CDR1 is MNHEY and CDR2 is SMNVEV in the germline V gene (reference sequence). Between the trimmed V and J ends, which lost 6 bases and 6 bases, there was a span of 17 bases. The CDR3 spells CASRNNIPGAEAFF. CDR3 nucleotides: TGTGCCAGCAGAAACAATATCCCGGGCGCTGAAGCTTTCTTT.

V and J are TRBV27 and TRBJ1-2; maybe TRBD1 (5 bases). The germline V gene has CDR1 MNHEY and CDR2 SMNVEV (reference sequence). Between the trimmed V and J ends, which lost 4 bases and 0 bases, there was a span of 12 bases. The CDR3 runs 15 residues. The CDR3 region is CASSYRQGSNYGYTF. DNA of the CDR3: TGTGCCAGCAGTTATAGGCAGGGCTCTAACTATGGCTACACCTTC.